This TCR beta chain came from a study of cytomegalovirus exposure and HLA in healthy donors. Study results and limitations: In vitro testing confirmed three CMV-associated chains as specific for CMV antigens. The HLA-A and HLA-B alleles of most subjects were reportedly predicted accurately from TCR beta sequences.

V trimming: 0 bases; J trimming: 5 bases; junction bases outside the gene matches: 8. Germline V CDR1 and CDR2: ENHRY, SYGVKD. This CDR3 comprises 16 residues. Comment on this clone: Its antigen is still unknown.

The PCR used 60 Vbeta and 13 Jbeta primers. Sequencing used immunoSEQ multiplex PCR; TCRdb keeps in-frame clones, though not all of them. The sample yields about 200,000 clones, around 80% seen once. The receptor comes from a man aged 25 to 40 in good health and CMV-seronegative. The sequenced sample consisted of PBMCs. This chain uses TRBV10-3 with TRBJ2-5; 8 bases align to TRBD1. The CDR3 DNA reads TGTGCCATCAGTGAGTCGAAAGCGACAGGGGAGGAGACCCAGTACTTC. It yields the protein CAISESKATGEETQYF.